The 28 T cell receptor beta chains reported below all come from one sample, sequenced in a study of blood T cell repertoires in COVID-19. TCRdb's copy holds only in-frame clones and misses some; the assay was immunoSEQ multiplex PCR. The repertoire holds 150,000 to 200,000 clones, with about 85% as singletons. Sequenced material: peripheral blood. Every receptor here comes from a person aged 70 to 85 with COVID-19, enrolled during active disease.

The chain uses TRBV5-3 and TRBJ1-1, with 8 bases lining up with TRBD1. TRBV5-3 is placed among ORFs of uncertain function. CDR3 size: 18 residues. J gave up 3 bases and V 4 bases, and 17 bases lay outside the gene matches. The CDR3 is CARSGQGERVPGDTEAFF. CDR3 coding DNA: TGTGCCAGAAGCGGACAGGGTGAGAGGGTACCGGGGGACACTGAAGCTTTCTTT.

V and J are TRBV7-2 and TRBJ2-5; TRBD2 matches at 12 bases. This CDR3 is 15 amino acids long. Trimming cost V 5 bases and J 2 bases; bases outside gene matches: 3. Germline-derived CDR1 and CDR2 are SGHTA and FQGNSA. The CDR3 loop reads CASSTGLAGQETQYF. The CDR3 DNA is TGTGCCAGCAGCACAGGACTAGCGGGGCAAGAGACCCAGTACTTC. Looking up the rest from reference TRBV7-2 and TRBJ2-5 gives the full variable domain: GAGVSQSPSNKVTEKGKDVELRCDPISGHTALYWYRQSLGQGLEFLIYFQGNSAPDKSGLPSDRFSAERTGGSVSTLTIQRTQQEDSAVYLCASSTGLAGQETQYFGPGTRLLVL.

The chain combines TRBV10-3 with TRBJ2-7; tentative D call: TRBD2 (6 bases). Germline CDR1 reads ENHRY; CDR2 reads SYGVKD. The length of the CDR3 is 16 residues. V was clipped by 0 bases and J by 2 bases, with 14 bases between them. The CDR3: CAISESSREATYEQYF. The CDR3, as DNA: TGTGCCATCAGTGAGTCGTCGAGGGAGGCGACCTACGAGCAGTACTTC.

The chain uses TRBV5-6 and TRBJ2-7; TRBD2 is a possible D gene (6 bases). V lost 3 bases, J lost 1 base, and 17 bases lay in between. This CDR3 is 16 amino acids long. Germline V gene sequence: CDR1 SGHDT, CDR2 YYEEEE. The CDR3, as DNA: TGTGCCAGCAGCTCCGGATGGGGGGTGAGGTCCTACGAGCAGTACTTC. It translates to CASSSGWGVRSYEQYF.

V is TRBV4-2 and J is TRBJ2-3; D not certain. The germline V gene has CDR1 LGHNA and CDR2 YNFKEQ. Trimming took 4 bases from V and 0 from J, leaving 5 bases between them. The CDR3 is 13 amino acids. The CDR3 loop is CASSLTSTDTQYF. The CDR3 DNA follows: TGTGCCAGCAGCCTCACAAGCACAGATACGCAGTATTTT.

This chain uses TRBV6-5 with TRBJ2-3, with TRBD1 matching over 8 bases. Germline V gene lookup returns CDR1 MNHEY and CDR2 SVGAGI. The CDR3 spans 15 residues. J was trimmed by 1 base and V by 5 bases; bases with no gene match: 5. The CDR3 DNA is TGTGCCAGCAGTCCTCCGGGACAGGGCACAGATACGCAGTATTTT. Protein sequence: CASSPPGQGTDTQYF.

This clone was seen a single time. The chain has TRBV2 and TRBJ1-1; D unclear. Deletions cut 8 bases from V and 10 bases from J, with 14 bases between. Germline CDR1 and CDR2: SNHLY and FYNNEI. The CDR3 consists of 11 residues. CDR3 sequence reads: CASRSWEGAFF. The CDR3 nucleotides are TGTGCCAGCCGATCCTGGGAGGGAGCTTTCTTT.

This chain joins TRBV3-1 (or the pseudogene TRBV3-2) and TRBJ2-5; 9 bases map to TRBD2. V lost 6 bases and J lost 5; bases outside the gene matches: 10. From germline, CDR1 is LGHDT and CDR2 YNNKEL (reference sequence). The CDR3 loop spans 15 amino acids. The CDR3 reads CASSSGTSPAETQYF. DNA for the CDR3: TGTGCCAGCAGTTCCGGGACTAGCCCAGCGGAGACCCAGTACTTC.

V usage is TRBV18 and J usage is TRBJ1-3; 7 nucleotides align to TRBD1. Germline values: CDR1 KGHSH, CDR2 LQKENI. The CDR3 has 16 amino acids. V lost 1 base to trimming and J lost 0 bases; unmatched junction nucleotides: 3. The CDR3 DNA reads TGTGCCAGCTCACCACAACAGGGGTTCTCTGGAAACACCATATATTTT. It is translated as CASSPQQGFSGNTIYF.

CDR3 amino acids: CASSEEGVGGGLTDTQYF. CDR3 sequence (DNA): TGTGCCAGCAGTGAAGAGGGTGTCGGCGGGGGGCTCACAGATACGCAGTATTTT. The rearrangement links TRBV2 to TRBJ2-3; 8 nucleotides line up with TRBD2. The CDR3 contains 18 residues. V gave up 1 base and J gave up 2 bases; unmatched junction bases: 11. Germline lookup yields CDR1 SNHLY and CDR2 FYNNEI.

V usage is TRBV7-8 and J usage is TRBJ1-1; tentatively, D is TRBD1 (6 bases). This CDR3 spans 16 amino acids. Germline V gives CDR1 SGHVS, CDR2 FQNEAQ. V dropped 5 bases and J dropped 1 base, with 17 bases sitting between them. This chain's CDR3 is CASSTRKQGWNTEAFF. CDR3 coding DNA: TGTGCCAGCAGCACTAGGAAACAGGGATGGAACACTGAAGCTTTCTTT.

The sample holds a few counts of this clone. V usage is TRBV5-1 and J usage is TRBJ1-5, with TRBD1 identical over 8 bases. Germline V gives CDR1 SGHRS, CDR2 YFSETQ. CDR3 size: 13 residues. Trimming at V came to 3 bases and at J to 6 bases, leaving 2 bases not matched to a gene. CDR3 region: CASSSDRGQPQHF. For the CDR3, the DNA is TGCGCCAGCAGCTCAGACAGGGGTCAGCCCCAGCATTTT. Together with reference TRBV5-1 and TRBJ1-5, the CDR3 gives the full variable domain: KAGVTQTPRYLIKTRGQQVTLSCSPISGHRSVSWYQQTPGQGLQFLFEYFSETQRNKGNFPGRFSGRQFSNSRSEMNVSTLELGDSALYLCASSSDRGQPQHFGDGTRLSIL.

This chain uses TRBV9 with TRBJ1-3, with TRBD1 matching 8 bases. Per germline, CDR1 SGDLS and CDR2 YYNGEE. This CDR3 spans 16 amino acids. The V segment lost 2 bases and the J segment 4 bases; nucleotides outside the gene matches: 8. In DNA form, the CDR3 reads TGTGCCAGCAGCGTTTACGGACAGGGATCAGGAAACACCATATATTTT. Residues: CASSVYGQGSGNTIYF.

V usage is TRBV5-4 and J usage is TRBJ2-3; D unclear. CDR3 length: 13 residues. Germline CDR1 and CDR2: SGHNT and YYREEE (reference sequence). Deletions cut 0 bases from V and 6 bases from J, with 8 bases between. CDR3 in DNA: TGTGCCAGCAGCTTGGCCGGGTCTGATACGCAGTATTTT. Translating gives CASSLAGSDTQYF.

This clone has only a few counts. The chain couples TRBV2 to TRBJ2-7; D is perhaps TRBD2 (6 bases). V was shortened by 1 base and J by 6 bases, with 22 bases between the two germline ends. Germline CDR1 is SNHLY and CDR2 is FYNNEI. The CDR3 runs 17 residues. The CDR3 region has the DNA TGTGCCAGCAGTGAAGTGGGTGCGAGGACACCGGGAGCCGAGCAGTACTTC. Amino acid sequence: CASSEVGARTPGAEQYF.

The rearrangement uses TRBV19 and TRBJ1-2; 7 bases match TRBD1. Germline CDR1 LNHDA, CDR2 SQIVND (reference sequence). V lost 5 bases and J lost 7; bases outside the gene matches: 10. This CDR3 contains 14 residues. DNA for the CDR3: TGTGCCAGTAGTCTGACAGGGAGGATGGGTGGCTACACCTTC. Translation: CASSLTGRMGGYTF.

The chain employs TRBV11-2 and TRBJ2-1, with 7 bases identical to TRBD2. The CDR3 runs to 16 residues. The germline gives CDR1 SGHAT, CDR2 FQNNGV. V dropped 0 bases and J dropped 10; count of bases not matched to a gene: 12. The chain's CDR3 is CASSLEGAGDWREQFF. Here the CDR3 DNA reads TGTGCCAGCAGCTTAGAAGGGGCGGGGGACTGGAGGGAGCAGTTCTTC.

This chain joins TRBV3-1 (or the pseudogene TRBV3-2) and TRBJ1-1, with TRBD1 matching 8 bases. Germline V gene sequence: CDR1 LGHDT, CDR2 YNNKEL (reference sequence). V lost 0 bases and J lost 5; bases outside the gene matches: 5. The CDR3 spans 15 residues. CDR3 protein: CASSQDRGLGTEAFF. The CDR3 nucleotides read TGTGCCAGCAGCCAAGACAGGGGGCTTGGTACTGAAGCTTTCTTT.

The chain has TRBV19 and TRBJ1-3, with 7 bases identical to TRBD1. Germline-derived CDR1 and CDR2 are LNHDA and SQIVND (reference sequence). Germline trimming cut 4 bases from V and 5 bases from J; bases unmatched to any gene: 5. The CDR3 sequence is 14 residues long. The CDR3 protein is CASSTTGQRNTIYF. DNA for the CDR3: TGTGCCAGTAGTACGACAGGGCAGCGAAACACCATATATTTT.

V usage is TRBV18 and J usage is TRBJ2-2; 13 bases fit TRBD2. Trimming cost V 5 bases and J 4 bases; bases outside gene matches: 4. The CDR3 has 16 amino acids. Germline V gene sequence: CDR1 KGHSH, CDR2 LQKENI. The CDR3 reads CASSGLAGVATGELFF. CDR3 coding DNA: TGTGCCAGCTCAGGACTAGCGGGAGTCGCCACCGGGGAGCTGTTTTTT.

In nucleotides, the CDR3 is TGTGCCAGCAGCTTAGAAGCAGCGGGCCGAGGGAATGAGCAGTTCTTC. Residues: CASSLEAAGRGNEQFF. This chain joins TRBV5-4 and TRBJ2-1, with a tentative D call TRBD2 (6 bases). Germline CDR1 is SGHNT and CDR2 is YYREEE (reference sequence). The V end lost 2 bases, the J end lost 7 bases, and 19 bases lay between the germline ends. The CDR3 covers 16 residues.

The chain combines TRBV5-4 with TRBJ2-2; the D gene is possibly TRBD2 (6 bases). The germline V and J ends were trimmed by 6 bases and 7 bases, with 16 bases remaining between them. The CDR3 is made up of 14 amino acids. Germline V gene data show CDR1 as SGHNT and CDR2 as YYREEE (reference sequence). This chain's CDR3 is CASTYGRNRGELFF. The CDR3 region has the DNA TGTGCCAGCACATACGGGAGAAACCGCGGGGAGCTGTTTTTT.

The V and J genes are TRBV29-1 and TRBJ2-3, with 7 bases that match TRBD2. Germline values: CDR1 SQVTM, CDR2 ANQGSEA. V lost 7 bases and J lost 2; bases outside the gene matches: 3. There are 12 residues in the CDR3. The CDR3 sequence is CSALADTDTQYF. DNA for the CDR3: TGCAGCGCCCTAGCGGACACAGATACGCAGTATTTT.

This clone showed up just once. The genes are TRBV2 and TRBJ2-7, with D unresolved. The CDR3 runs 17 residues. V was cut by 6 bases and J by 5 bases, with 26 bases left in between. Per the germline V gene, CDR1 is SNHLY and CDR2 is FYNNEI. The CDR3 nucleotides are TGTGCCAGCAGGGCCCATCGTGCGACTCCCTTCCCCCACGAGCAGTACTTC. It codes for CASRAHRATPFPHEQYF.

This clone was recorded only once. The gene calls are TRBV7-2 and TRBJ1-1; D may be TRBD1 (6 bases). Trimming pared 6 bases from V and 7 bases from J, leaving 21 bases between. The CDR3 extends over 15 amino acids. Per germline, CDR1 SGHTA and CDR2 FQGNSA. The CDR3 loop reads CASRGGGQGAREAFF. Written as DNA, the CDR3 is TGTGCCAGCAGAGGGGGGGGGCAGGGTGCCCGTGAAGCTTTCTTT.

V gene TRBV18 combines with J gene TRBJ2-3; 9 nucleotides line up with TRBD2. The germline V gene encodes CDR1 KGHSH and CDR2 LQKENI. J gave up 3 bases and V 5 bases, and 9 bases lay outside the gene matches. CDR3 length: 16 residues. CDR3 loop: CASSSSSGEVTDTQYF. CDR3 nucleotides: TGTGCCAGCTCAAGTTCTAGCGGGGAGGTAACAGATACGCAGTATTTT. Combining the CDR3 with reference TRBV18 and TRBJ2-3 gives the whole variable domain NAGVMQNPRHLVRRRGQEARLRCSPMKGHSHVYWYRQLPEEGLKFMVYLQKENIIDESGMPKERFSAEFPKEGPSILRIQQVVRGDSAAYFCASSSSSGEVTDTQYFGPGTRLTVL.

The chain combines TRBV5-4 with TRBJ1-4, with 7 bases matching TRBD1. Unmatched junction bases numbered 8, after V lost 4 bases and J lost 8 bases. The CDR3 extends over 14 amino acids. Germline CDR1 reads SGHNT; CDR2 reads YYREEE (reference sequence). The CDR3 sequence: CASSTPGGPEKLFF. Here the CDR3 DNA reads TGTGCCAGCAGCACCCCAGGGGGTCCCGAAAAACTGTTTTTT.

This chain joins TRBV19 and TRBJ2-7; 9 bases align to TRBD2. V lost 2 bases, J lost 5 bases, and 16 bases stayed unmatched. This CDR3 has 18 amino acids. Germline loops: CDR1 LNHDA, CDR2 SQIVND (reference sequence). The chain's CDR3 is CASSIMFSGALAGNEQYF. The DNA for the CDR3 is TGTGCCAGTAGTATAATGTTCTCGGGGGCACTAGCGGGCAACGAGCAGTACTTC.